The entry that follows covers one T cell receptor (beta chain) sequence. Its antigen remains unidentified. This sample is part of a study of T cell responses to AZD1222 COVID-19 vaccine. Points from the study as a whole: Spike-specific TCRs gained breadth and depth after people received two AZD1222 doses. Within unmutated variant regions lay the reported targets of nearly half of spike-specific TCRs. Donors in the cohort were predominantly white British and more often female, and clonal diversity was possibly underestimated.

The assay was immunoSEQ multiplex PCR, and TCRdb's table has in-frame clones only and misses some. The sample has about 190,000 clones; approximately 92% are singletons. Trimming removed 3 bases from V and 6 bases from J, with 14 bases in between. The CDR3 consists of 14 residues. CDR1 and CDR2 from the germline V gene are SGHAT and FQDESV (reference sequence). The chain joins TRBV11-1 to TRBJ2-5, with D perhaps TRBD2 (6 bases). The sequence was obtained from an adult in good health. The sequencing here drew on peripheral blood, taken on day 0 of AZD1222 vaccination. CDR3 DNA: TGTGCCAGCAGCTTTGGCGGGGCTAGCAAGACCCAGTACTTC. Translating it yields CASSFGGASKTQYF.